A single sample gave rise to the 17 T cell receptor beta chains below, sequenced in a study of blood T cell repertoires in COVID-19. TCRdb keeps only in-frame clones here, not all; method: immunoSEQ multiplex PCR. The data contain 380,000 or so clones, around 90% of them seen just once; the ten biggest clones take up more than 1%. The sequencing sample was made of peripheral blood. The receptors derive from a middle-aged man with acute or convalescent COVID-19.

The gene calls are TRBV6-4 and TRBJ2-3, with a tentative D call TRBD1 (8 bases). V gave up 3 bases and J gave up 4 bases, with 17 bases separating them. The CDR3 is 16 amino acids. CDR1 is MRHNA and CDR2 is SNTAGT in the germline V gene. The chain's CDR3 is CASSEGGTGLSDTQYF. CDR3 sequence (DNA): TGTGCCAGCAGTGAGGGGGGGACAGGACTCTCAGATACGCAGTATTTT.

V gene TRBV5-4 combines with J gene TRBJ2-4; weak D call: TRBD1 (6 bases). CDR3 length: 15 residues. The germline V gene has CDR1 SGHNT and CDR2 YYREEE (reference sequence). V lost 2 bases and J 6 bases, leaving 15 bases between the germline ends. CDR3 bases: TGTGCCAGCAGCTTCACGGGAAACAGGGCAAACATTCAGTACTTC. This encodes CASSFTGNRANIQYF. Full variable domain (missing parts from reference TRBV5-4 and TRBJ2-4): ETGVTQSPTHLIKTRGQQVTLRCSSQSGHNTVSWYQQALGQGPQFIFQYYREEENGRGNFPPRFSGLQFPNYSSELNVNALELDDSALYLCASSFTGNRANIQYFGAGTRLSVL.

The chain has TRBV7-8 and TRBJ2-1, with D possibly being TRBD1 (6 bases). V lost 1 base and J 7 bases, leaving 8 bases between the germline ends. Germline V CDR1 and CDR2: SGHVS, FQNEAQ. CDR3 length: 13 amino acids. The CDR3: CASSLDRANEQFF. The CDR3 nucleotides read TGTGCCAGCAGCTTAGACAGGGCGAATGAGCAGTTCTTC.

As for this clone: An end of the junction differs from the germline gene, which may be a read error. This chain links TRBV30 with TRBJ1-1; TRBD1 aligns across 8 bases. The CDR3 is 11 amino acids. From germline, CDR1 is GTSNPN and CDR2 SVGIG (reference sequence). CDR3 DNA sequence: TGTGCTTGGACAGGGCGCACTGAAGCTTTCTTT. Translation gives CAWTGRTEAFF.

This chain joins TRBV7-3 and TRBJ2-1; D is unresolved. In germline, CDR1 is SGHTA, CDR2 FQGTGA. This CDR3 contains 12 residues. V gave up 5 bases and J gave up 8 bases, with 10 bases separating them. The CDR3 reads CASSPGRDEQFF. The CDR3 DNA is TGTGCCAGCAGCCCCGGCCGGGATGAGCAGTTCTTC.

The chain links TRBV7-2 to TRBJ1-2, with 7 bases matching TRBD1. Germline CDR1 is SGHTA and CDR2 is FQGNSA. This CDR3 spans 15 amino acids. The trim removed 5 bases at V and 0 bases at J, leaving 6 bases unmatched. The CDR3 loop is CASSTPDRSNYGYTF. In DNA form, the CDR3 reads TGTGCCAGCAGCACGCCGGACAGGTCTAACTATGGCTACACCTTC.

The V and J genes are TRBV24-1 and TRBJ1-2; weak D call: TRBD1 (6 bases). The J call is in doubt because the DNA end fits TRBJ2-7 better. The CDR3 loop spans 15 amino acids. From germline, CDR1 is KGHDR and CDR2 SFDVKD. Here the CDR3 DNA reads TGTGCCACCAGTTTGGGAGCCGGGACAACTCAGGGACAGTACTTC. Its translation is CATSLGAGTTQGQYF.

This clone appeared a few times. The chain combines TRBV30 with TRBJ2-3; D call uncertain. Germline CDR1 GTSNPN, CDR2 SVGIG (reference sequence). The CDR3 runs to 15 residues. V was cut by 4 bases and J by 1 base, with 15 bases left in between. DNA of the CDR3: TGTGCCTGGACAAAGCGTCGGGTTGGCACAGATACGCAGTATTTT. Protein product: CAWTKRRVGTDTQYF.

V is TRBV5-1 and J is TRBJ2-7; no clear D gene. Germline-derived CDR1 and CDR2 are SGHRS and YFSETQ. The ends were cut back, 0 bases at V and 1 base at J, with 11 bases in the middle. This CDR3 region has 15 residues. The CDR3 reads CASSLVAPQSYEQYF. Here the CDR3 DNA reads TGCGCCAGCAGCTTGGTCGCACCTCAGTCCTACGAGCAGTACTTC.

In its sample, this clone was seen once. The chain links TRBV7-8 to TRBJ2-5; D gene ambiguous. V was pared by 1 base and J by 4 bases, with 10 bases between. Germline CDR1 and CDR2: SGHVS and FQNEAQ. CDR3 length: 14 residues. The CDR3 DNA sequence: TGTGCCAGCAGCTTAGATGGCCCAAGAGAGACCCAGTACTTC. As protein: CASSLDGPRETQYF.

The chain recombines TRBV7-3 with TRBJ1-1; D possibly corresponds to TRBD1 (5 bases). Germline V gene sequence: CDR1 SGHTA, CDR2 FQGTGA. This CDR3 is built from 13 residues. Trimming removed 5 bases at V and 1 base at J, with 8 bases between. CDR3 DNA: TGTGCCAGCAGCACCGGACAGAACACTGAAGCTTTCTTT. Its translation is CASSTGQNTEAFF.

The rearrangement joins TRBV6-6 to TRBJ2-3; D may be TRBD2 (5 bases). Between the trimmed V and J ends, which lost 6 bases and 4 bases, there was a span of 14 bases. The CDR3 consists of 14 residues. The germline CDR1 and CDR2 sequences are MNHNY and SVGAGI (reference sequence). This CDR3 is CASSLQAGSDTQYF. As DNA, the CDR3 is TGTGCCAGCAGCCTCCAGGCGGGTTCAGATACGCAGTATTTT.

The chain is built from TRBV29-1 and TRBJ1-1; tentative D call: TRBD1 (5 bases). Germline V gene lookup returns CDR1 SQVTM and CDR2 ANQGSEA. Trimming cost V 5 bases and J 5 bases, with 18 bases left between them. The CDR3 has 14 amino acids. CDR3 loop: CSVPRLGAGTEAFF. The CDR3 DNA is TGCAGCGTTCCGAGGTTAGGGGCTGGGACTGAAGCTTTCTTT.

This rearrangement joins TRBV29-1 to TRBJ1-2; D not certain. CDR3 length: 12 residues. Trimming removed 2 bases at V and 4 bases at J, with 8 bases between. Germline V lookup: CDR1 SQVTM, CDR2 ANQGSEA. The CDR3 DNA reads as TGCAGCGTTGAATCCCTCCGCTATGGCTACACCTTC. This encodes CSVESLRYGYTF.

CDR3 region: CATSPQGENYGYTF. CDR3 coding DNA: TGTGCCACCAGTCCCCAGGGGGAGAACTATGGCTACACCTTC. The chain links TRBV24-1 to TRBJ1-2; TRBD1 aligns across 7 bases. Germline loops: CDR1 KGHDR, CDR2 SFDVKD. The CDR3 length is 14 residues. The V and J ends lost 6 bases and 2 bases, in that order; junction bases with no gene match: 5.

The rearrangement joins TRBV27 to TRBJ2-1, with 7 bases fitting TRBD1. The CDR3 sequence is 14 residues long. The germline CDR1 and CDR2 sequences are MNHEY and SMNVEV (reference sequence). The J segment lost 8 bases and the V segment lost 1 base, leaving 5 bases of the junction unmatched. Here the CDR3 DNA reads TGTGCCAGCAGTTTATACAGGGGACATGATGAGCAGTTCTTC. It is translated as CASSLYRGHDEQFF.

The CDR3 DNA follows: TGTGCCAGCAGCCAAGGACAGGTAGTAAACACTGAAGCTTTCTTT. Protein product: CASSQGQVVNTEAFF. The gene calls are TRBV7-8 and TRBJ1-1, with 7 bases identical to TRBD1. The J segment lost 2 bases and the V segment lost 5 bases, leaving 8 bases of the junction unmatched. The CDR3 is made up of 15 amino acids. Germline V CDR1 and CDR2: SGHVS, FQNEAQ. The full variable domain, completed using reference TRBV7-8 and TRBJ1-1, is GAGVSQSPRYKVAKRGQDVALRCDPISGHVSLFWYQQALGQGPEFLTYFQNEAQLDKSGLPSDRFFAERPEGSVSTLKIQRTQQEDSAVYLCASSQGQVVNTEAFFGQGTRLTVV.